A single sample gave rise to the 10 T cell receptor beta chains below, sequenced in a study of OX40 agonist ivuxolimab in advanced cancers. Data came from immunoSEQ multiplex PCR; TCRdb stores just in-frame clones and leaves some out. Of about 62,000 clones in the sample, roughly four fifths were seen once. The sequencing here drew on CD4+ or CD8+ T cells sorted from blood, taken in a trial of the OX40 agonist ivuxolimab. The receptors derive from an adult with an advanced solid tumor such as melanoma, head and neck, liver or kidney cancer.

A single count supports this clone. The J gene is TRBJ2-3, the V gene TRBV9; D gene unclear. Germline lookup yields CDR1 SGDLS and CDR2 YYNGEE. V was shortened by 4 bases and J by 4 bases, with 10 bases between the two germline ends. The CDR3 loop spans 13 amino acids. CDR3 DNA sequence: TGTGCCAGCAGCTCCCCGTGGTCAGATACGCAGTATTTT. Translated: CASSSPWSDTQYF.

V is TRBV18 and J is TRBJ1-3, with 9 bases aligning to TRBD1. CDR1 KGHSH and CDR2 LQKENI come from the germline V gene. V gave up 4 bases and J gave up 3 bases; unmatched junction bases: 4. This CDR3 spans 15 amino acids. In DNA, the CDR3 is TGTGCCAGCTCACTGGACAGGGGAATTGGAAACACCATATATTTT. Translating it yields CASSLDRGIGNTIYF.

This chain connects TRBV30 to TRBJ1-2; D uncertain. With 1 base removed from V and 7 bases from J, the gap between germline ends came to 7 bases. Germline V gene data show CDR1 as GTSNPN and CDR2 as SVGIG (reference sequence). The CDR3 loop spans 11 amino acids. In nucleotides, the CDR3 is TGTGCCTGGAGTGAAGGCGCTGGCTACACCTTC. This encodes CAWSEGAGYTF.

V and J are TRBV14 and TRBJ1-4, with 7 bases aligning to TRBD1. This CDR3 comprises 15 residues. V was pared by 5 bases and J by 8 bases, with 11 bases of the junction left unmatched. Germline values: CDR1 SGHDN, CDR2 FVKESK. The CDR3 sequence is CASSARQGGLEKLFF. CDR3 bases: TGTGCCAGCAGCGCCCGACAGGGAGGTTTGGAAAAACTGTTTTTT.

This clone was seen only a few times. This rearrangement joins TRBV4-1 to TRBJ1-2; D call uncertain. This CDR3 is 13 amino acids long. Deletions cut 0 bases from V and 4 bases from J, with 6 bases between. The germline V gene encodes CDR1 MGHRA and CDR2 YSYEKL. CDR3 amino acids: CASSQDQSYGYTF. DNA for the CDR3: TGCGCCAGCAGCCAAGACCAGAGCTATGGCTACACCTTC.

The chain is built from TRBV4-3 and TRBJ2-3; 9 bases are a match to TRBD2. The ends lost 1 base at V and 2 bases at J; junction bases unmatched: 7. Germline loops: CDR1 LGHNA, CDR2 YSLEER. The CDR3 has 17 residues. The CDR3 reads CASSQGASGTSTDTQYF. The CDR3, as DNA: TGCGCCAGCAGCCAAGGAGCTAGCGGGACATCCACAGATACGCAGTATTTT.

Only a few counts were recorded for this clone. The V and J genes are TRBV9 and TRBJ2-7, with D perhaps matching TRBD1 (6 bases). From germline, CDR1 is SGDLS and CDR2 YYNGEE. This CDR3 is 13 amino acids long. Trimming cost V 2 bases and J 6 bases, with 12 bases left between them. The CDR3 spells CASSVTGIGEQYF. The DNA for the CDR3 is TGTGCCAGCAGCGTCACAGGGATAGGCGAGCAGTACTTC.

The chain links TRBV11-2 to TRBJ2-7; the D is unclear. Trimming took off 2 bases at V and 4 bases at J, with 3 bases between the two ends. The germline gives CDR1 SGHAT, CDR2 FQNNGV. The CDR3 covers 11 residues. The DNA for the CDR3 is TGTGCCAGCAGCTTACGGTACGAGCAGTACTTC. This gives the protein CASSLRYEQYF.

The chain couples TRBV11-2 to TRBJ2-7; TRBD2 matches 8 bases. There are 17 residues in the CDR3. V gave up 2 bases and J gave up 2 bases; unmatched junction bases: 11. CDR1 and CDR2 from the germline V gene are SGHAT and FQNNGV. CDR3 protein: CASSLPGGAGETYEQYF. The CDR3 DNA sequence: TGTGCCAGCAGCTTACCCGGGGGAGCGGGGGAGACCTACGAGCAGTACTTC.

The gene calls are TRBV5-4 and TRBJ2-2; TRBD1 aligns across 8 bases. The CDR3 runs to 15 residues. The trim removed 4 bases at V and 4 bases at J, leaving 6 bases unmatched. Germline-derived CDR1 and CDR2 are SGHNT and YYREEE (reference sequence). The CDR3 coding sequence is TGTGCCAGCAGCCCCACGGGACAGGTCACCGGGGAGCTGTTTTTT. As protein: CASSPTGQVTGELFF.